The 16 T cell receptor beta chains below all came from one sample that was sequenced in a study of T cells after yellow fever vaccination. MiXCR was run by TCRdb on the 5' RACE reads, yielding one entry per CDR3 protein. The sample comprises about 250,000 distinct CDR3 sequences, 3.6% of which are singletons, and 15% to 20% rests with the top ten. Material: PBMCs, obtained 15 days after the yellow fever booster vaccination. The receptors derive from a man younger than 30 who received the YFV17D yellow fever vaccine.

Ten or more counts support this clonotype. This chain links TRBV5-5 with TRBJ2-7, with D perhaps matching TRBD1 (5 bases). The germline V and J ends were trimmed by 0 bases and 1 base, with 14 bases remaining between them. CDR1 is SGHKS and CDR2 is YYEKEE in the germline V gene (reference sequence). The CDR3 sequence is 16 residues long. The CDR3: CASSLEPQGHSYEQYV. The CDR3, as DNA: TGTGCCAGCAGCTTGGAACCGCAGGGCCATTCCTACGAGCAGTACGTC.

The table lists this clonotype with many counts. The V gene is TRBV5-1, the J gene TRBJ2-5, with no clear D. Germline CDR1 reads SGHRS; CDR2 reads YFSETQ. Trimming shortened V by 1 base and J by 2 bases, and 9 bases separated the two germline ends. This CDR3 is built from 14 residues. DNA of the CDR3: TGCGCCAGCAGCTTGTCAACAGCTCAAGAGACCCAGTACTTC. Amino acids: CASSLSTAQETQYF.

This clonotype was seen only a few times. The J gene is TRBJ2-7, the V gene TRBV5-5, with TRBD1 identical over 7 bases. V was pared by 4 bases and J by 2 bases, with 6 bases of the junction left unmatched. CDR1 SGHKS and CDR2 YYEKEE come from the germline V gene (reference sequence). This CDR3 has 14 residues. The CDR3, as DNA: TGTGCCAGCAGCCCCTCAGGGGGAACCTACGAGCAGTACGTC. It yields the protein CASSPSGGTYEQYV.

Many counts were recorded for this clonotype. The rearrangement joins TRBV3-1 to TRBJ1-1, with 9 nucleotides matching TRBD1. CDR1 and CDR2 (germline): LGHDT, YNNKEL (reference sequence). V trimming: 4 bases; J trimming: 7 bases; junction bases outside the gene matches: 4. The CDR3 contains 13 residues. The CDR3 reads CASSPHRGREAFF. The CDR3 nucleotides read TGTGCCAGCAGCCCTCACAGGGGGCGTGAAGCTTTCTTT.

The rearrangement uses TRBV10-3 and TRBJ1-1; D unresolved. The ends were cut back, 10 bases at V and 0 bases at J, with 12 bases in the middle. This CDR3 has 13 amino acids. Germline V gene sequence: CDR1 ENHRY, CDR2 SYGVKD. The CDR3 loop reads CARSTGMNTEAFF. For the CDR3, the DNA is TGTGCCAGATCGACCGGGATGAACACTGAAGCTTTCTTT.

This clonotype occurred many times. The CDR3 DNA reads as TGCGCCAGCAGCTTGGAGGGCAGCTCTGGGGCCAACGTCCTGACTTTC. It is translated as CASSLEGSSGANVLTF. This rearrangement joins TRBV5-1 to TRBJ2-6; D not resolved. The CDR3 loop spans 16 amino acids. Germline assignment: CDR1 SGHRS and CDR2 YFSETQ. Between the trimmed V and J ends, which lost 0 bases and 0 bases, there was a span of 7 bases.

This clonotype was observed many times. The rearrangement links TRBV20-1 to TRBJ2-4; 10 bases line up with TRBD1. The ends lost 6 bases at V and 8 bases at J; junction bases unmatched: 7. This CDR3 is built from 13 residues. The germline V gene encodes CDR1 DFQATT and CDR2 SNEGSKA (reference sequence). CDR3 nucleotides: TGCAGTGCCTCGGACAGGGGGAGGCACATTCAGTACTTC. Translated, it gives CSASDRGRHIQYF.

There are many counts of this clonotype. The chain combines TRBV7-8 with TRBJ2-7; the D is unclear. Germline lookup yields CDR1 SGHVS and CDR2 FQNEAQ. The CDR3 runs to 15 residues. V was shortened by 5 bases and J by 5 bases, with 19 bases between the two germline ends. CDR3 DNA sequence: TGTGCCAGCAGCCCCGACCGGATTAAGCGACACGAGCAGTACTTC. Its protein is CASSPDRIKRHEQYF. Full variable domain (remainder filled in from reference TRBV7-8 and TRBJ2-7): GAGVSQSPRYKVAKRGQDVALRCDPISGHVSLFWYQQALGQGPEFLTYFQNEAQLDKSGLPSDRFFAERPEGSVSTLKIQRTQQEDSAVYLCASSPDRIKRHEQYFGPGTRLTVT.

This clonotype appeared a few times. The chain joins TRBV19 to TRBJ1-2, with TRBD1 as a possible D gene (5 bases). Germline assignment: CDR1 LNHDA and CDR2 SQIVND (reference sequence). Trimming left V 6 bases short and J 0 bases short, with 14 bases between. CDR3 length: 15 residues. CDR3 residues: CASSRDGNPNYGYTF. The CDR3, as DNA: TGTGCCAGTAGCCGGGACGGTAATCCTAACTATGGCTACACCTTC.

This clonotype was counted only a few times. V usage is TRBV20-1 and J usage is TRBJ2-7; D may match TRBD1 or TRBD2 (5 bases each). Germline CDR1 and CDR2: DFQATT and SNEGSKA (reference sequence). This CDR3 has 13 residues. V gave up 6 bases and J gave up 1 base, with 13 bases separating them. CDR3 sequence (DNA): TGCAGTGCCGGGGACCCCACGTCCTACGAGCAGTACGTC. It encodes CSAGDPTSYEQYV.

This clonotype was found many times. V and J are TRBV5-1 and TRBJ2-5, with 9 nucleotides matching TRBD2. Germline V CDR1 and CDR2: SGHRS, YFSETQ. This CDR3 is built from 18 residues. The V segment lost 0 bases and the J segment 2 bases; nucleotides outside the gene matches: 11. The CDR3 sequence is CASSLGSASGGLQETQYF. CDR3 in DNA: TGCGCCAGCAGCTTGGGATCGGCGAGCGGGGGGTTACAAGAGACCCAGTACTTC.

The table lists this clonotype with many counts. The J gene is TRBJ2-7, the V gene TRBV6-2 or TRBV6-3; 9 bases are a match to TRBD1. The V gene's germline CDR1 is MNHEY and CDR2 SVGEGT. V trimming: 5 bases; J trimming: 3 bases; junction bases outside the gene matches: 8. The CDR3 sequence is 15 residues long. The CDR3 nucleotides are TGTGCCAGCAGTAAATTTCCGGGACAGGGCTACGAGCAGTACGTC. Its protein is CASSKFPGQGYEQYV.

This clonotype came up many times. CDR3 nucleotide sequence: TGTGCCAGCAGCCAACGGCGGGGGGGGACGAACACTGAAGCTTTCTTT. This encodes CASSQRRGGTNTEAFF. The chain is built from TRBV7-6 and TRBJ1-1; weak D call: TRBD1 (5 bases). Germline CDR1 and CDR2: SGHVS and FNYEAQ. The V and J ends lost 5 bases and 1 base respectively, with 17 bases between them. The CDR3 spans 16 residues. The variable domain in full, completed from reference TRBV7-6 and TRBJ1-1, reads GAGVSQSPRYKVTKRGQDVALRCDPISGHVSLYWYRQALGQGPEFLTYFNYEAQQDKSGLPNDRFSAERPEGSISTLTIQRTEQRDSAMYRCASSQRRGGTNTEAFFGQGTRLTVV.

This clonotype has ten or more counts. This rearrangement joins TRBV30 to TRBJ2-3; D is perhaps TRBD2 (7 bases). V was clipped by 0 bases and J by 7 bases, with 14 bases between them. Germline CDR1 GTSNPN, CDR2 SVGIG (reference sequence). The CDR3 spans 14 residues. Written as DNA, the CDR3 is TGTGCCTGGAGTGTACCTGGGGGGGCACATACGCAGTATTTT. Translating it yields CAWSVPGGAHTQYF.

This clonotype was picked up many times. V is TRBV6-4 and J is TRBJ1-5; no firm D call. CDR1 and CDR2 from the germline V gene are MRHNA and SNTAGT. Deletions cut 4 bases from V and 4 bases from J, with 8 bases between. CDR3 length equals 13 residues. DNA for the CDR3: TGTGCCAGCAGTGCGTCGGCAAATCAGCCCCAGCATTTT. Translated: CASSASANQPQHF.

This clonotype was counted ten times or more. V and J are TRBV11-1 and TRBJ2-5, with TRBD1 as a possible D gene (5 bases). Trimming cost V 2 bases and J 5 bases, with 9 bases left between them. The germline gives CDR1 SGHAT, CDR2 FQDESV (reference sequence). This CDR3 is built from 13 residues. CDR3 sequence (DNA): TGTGCCAGCAGCTTAAAAGGGGCGGAGACCCAGTACTTC. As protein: CASSLKGAETQYF.